This section outlines one TCR beta chain sequence together with its context. Its target antigen remains unknown. No base qualities exist here, and no much larger clone lies one base off it. The method behind the library was the immunoSEQ multiplex PCR assay. This immuneACCESS table, as held by TCRdb, lists in-frame sequences with V and J called but not all clones. Of the missing ones, under half trace to an unresolved V gene in checked studies; the others have no known cause. In this sample the table shows about 31,000 clones, 85% to 95% of which occur a single time. About 8.6% of the sample is held by the ten biggest clonotypes. These data originate in a study of PD-1 and CTLA-4 blockade in melanoma (dated by TCRdb to the early 2020s). With respect to the entire study: The study compared how PD-1 blockade and CTLA-4 blockade affected the melanoma-reactive CD8 T cell response in patients with melanoma.

CDR1 and CDR2 were assigned from the germline V gene (reference sequence) as MNHEY and SMNVEV. For this chain, trimming is 3 bases at the V end and 5 bases at the J end, and the number of junction bases without a gene match is 1. The CDR3 measures 14 amino acids from cysteine to phenylalanine. The DNA shown is the 42-base CDR3, in frame from base 1. The V and J genes are TRBV27 and TRBJ2-7, with 13 junctional bases fitting TRBD2. The sequence derives from a human donor with melanoma. The sample in question was CD8+ T cells from peripheral blood, obtained from a patient given anti-PD-1 treatment. This receptor has the CDR3 CASSLTSGRNEQYF. The nucleotide sequence is TGTGCCAGCAGTTTGACTAGCGGGAGGAACGAGCAGTACTTC.